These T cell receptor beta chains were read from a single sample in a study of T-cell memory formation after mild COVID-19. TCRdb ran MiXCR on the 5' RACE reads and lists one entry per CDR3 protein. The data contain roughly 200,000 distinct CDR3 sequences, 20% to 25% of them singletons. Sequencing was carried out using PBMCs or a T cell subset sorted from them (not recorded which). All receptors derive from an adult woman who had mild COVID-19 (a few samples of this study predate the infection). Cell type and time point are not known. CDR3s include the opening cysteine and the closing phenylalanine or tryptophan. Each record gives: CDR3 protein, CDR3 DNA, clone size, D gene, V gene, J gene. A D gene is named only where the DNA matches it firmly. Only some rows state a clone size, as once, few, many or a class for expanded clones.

CDR3: CASQRDGNEQFF
DNA: TGTGCCAGCCAGCGGGATGGGAATGAGCAGTTCTTC
size: few
D: TRBD2
V: TRBV7-9
J: TRBJ2-1

CDR3: CASSPGANEQFF
DNA: TGTGCCAGCAGCCCCGGGGCAAATGAGCAGTTCTTC
size: many
D: -
V: TRBV5-6
J: TRBJ2-1

CDR3: CASRSDTGGQETQYF
DNA: TGTGCCAGCAGGTCAGATACAGGGGGCCAAGAGACCCAGTACTTC
size: few
D: TRBD1
V: TRBV7-3
J: TRBJ2-5

CDR3: CASSLHGGNTEAFF
DNA: TGTGCCAGCAGCCTTCACGGGGGGAACACTGAAGCTTTCTTT
size: many
D: -
V: TRBV7-6
J: TRBJ1-1

CDR3: CASSLRVMETQYF
DNA: TGTGCCAGCAGCTTACGAGTCATGGAGACCCAGTACTTC
size: -
D: -
V: TRBV7-6
J: TRBJ2-5

CDR3: CASSPRGSPYGYTF
DNA: TGTGCCAGTAGTCCCAGGGGGAGCCCCTACGGCTACACCTTC
size: -
D: TRBD1
V: TRBV19
J: TRBJ1-2

CDR3: CSADGLAGGPETQYF
DNA: TGCAGTGCCGATGGGCTAGCGGGAGGGCCGGAGACCCAGTACTTC
size: few
D: TRBD2
V: TRBV20-1
J: TRBJ2-5

CDR3: CASSPTLRSNQPQHF
DNA: TGTGCCAGCAGTCCTACTTTACGGAGCAATCAGCCCCAGCATTTT
size: few
D: -
V: TRBV12-3/TRBV12-4
J: TRBJ1-5

CDR3: CASRDRVFDTEAFF
DNA: TGTGCCAGCAGAGACAGGGTATTCGACACTGAAGCTTTCTTT
size: few
D: TRBD1
V: TRBV7-9
J: TRBJ1-1

CDR3: CASSLVGGTDTQYF
DNA: TGTGCCAGCAGCTTAGTCGGGGGCACAGATACGCAGTATTTT
size: many
D: -
V: TRBV7-2
J: TRBJ2-3

CDR3: CASSPRGGSNYGYTF
DNA: TGTGCCAGCAGCCCCCGGGGGGGTTCTAACTATGGCTACACCTTC
size: -
D: -
V: TRBV7-6
J: TRBJ1-2

CDR3: CASSQRETSTDTQYF
DNA: TGTGCCAGTAGTCAGCGGGAGACCAGCACAGATACGCAGTATTTT
size: -
D: TRBD2
V: TRBV19
J: TRBJ2-3

CDR3: CASATSGLAGHIGNEQFF
DNA: TGTGCCAGCGCCACCTCGGGACTAGCGGGGCACATTGGTAATGAGCAGTTCTTC
size: few
D: TRBD2
V: TRBV7-8
J: TRBJ2-1

CDR3: CASSSDRGEDTQYF
DNA: TGTGCCAGCAGCTCGGACAGGGGGGAAGATACGCAGTATTTT
size: -
D: TRBD1
V: TRBV5-6
J: TRBJ2-3

CDR3: CASNPGGNEQFF
DNA: TGTGCCAGCAACCCCGGTGGCAATGAGCAGTTCTTC
size: few
D: -
V: TRBV11-3
J: TRBJ2-1

CDR3: CSSGQESYNEQFF
DNA: TGCAGTTCTGGACAGGAAAGCTACAATGAGCAGTTCTTC
size: -
D: TRBD1
V: TRBV29-1
J: TRBJ2-1

CDR3: CASSYWTDGTGELFF
DNA: TGTGCCAGCAGTTACTGGACAGACGGGACCGGGGAGCTGTTTTTT
size: few
D: -
V: TRBV6-2/TRBV6-3
J: TRBJ2-2

CDR3: CASSTSAGPTSTDTQYF
DNA: TGTGCCAGTAGTACCTCCGCGGGACCCACTAGCACAGATACGCAGTATTTT
size: few
D: -
V: TRBV19
J: TRBJ2-3

CDR3: CASSSGLAGGPGTDTQYF
DNA: TGTGCCAGCAGCTCGGGACTAGCGGGAGGGCCGGGCACAGATACGCAGTATTTT
size: -
D: TRBD2
V: TRBV7-3
J: TRBJ2-3

CDR3: CASSPTIGGNSNQPQHF
DNA: TGTGCCAGCAGCCCGACTATTGGGGGCAATAGCAATCAGCCCCAGCATTTT
size: few
D: -
V: TRBV2
J: TRBJ1-5

CDR3: CASSPTGGSGEEAFF
DNA: TGTGCCAGCTCACCAACCGGTGGGTCAGGCGAAGAAGCTTTCTTT
size: -
D: -
V: TRBV18
J: TRBJ1-1

CDR3: CASSLEGQGDKFF
DNA: TGTGCCAGCAGCTTAGAGGGACAGGGGGACAAGTTCTTC
size: -
D: TRBD1
V: TRBV7-9
J: TRBJ2-1

CDR3: CASTQKGGVNTGELFF
DNA: TGTGCCAGCACCCAAAAGGGGGGCGTGAACACCGGGGAGCTGTTTTTT
size: few
D: -
V: TRBV9
J: TRBJ2-2

CDR3: CASRMGDTQYF
DNA: TGTGCCAGCAGAATGGGGGATACGCAGTATTTT
size: -
D: -
V: TRBV21-1
J: TRBJ2-3

CDR3: CASSYPVGHAYGYTF
DNA: TGTGCCAGCAGCTACCCTGTGGGACATGCCTATGGCTACACCTTC
size: few
D: -
V: TRBV7-9
J: TRBJ1-2

CDR3: CASTFTGVSYEQYF
DNA: TGTGCCAGCACCTTTACGGGGGTCAGCTACGAGCAGTACTTC
size: -
D: -
V: TRBV12-3/TRBV12-4
J: TRBJ2-7

CDR3: CASKEDNYNEQFF
DNA: TGTGCCAGCAAGGAGGACAACTACAATGAGCAGTTCTTC
size: few
D: -
V: TRBV6-2/TRBV6-3
J: TRBJ2-1

CDR3: CASSLVLAGETQYF
DNA: TGTGCCAGCAGCTTAGTACTAGCGGGAGAGACCCAGTACTTC
size: many
D: TRBD2
V: TRBV12-3/TRBV12-4
J: TRBJ2-5

CDR3: CASSSGTGDNEQFF
DNA: TGTGCCAGTAGTTCCGGGACAGGGGACAATGAGCAGTTCTTC
size: -
D: TRBD1
V: TRBV19
J: TRBJ2-1

CDR3: CASRLAGGSYNEQFF
DNA: TGTGCCAGCAGACTAGCGGGAGGGTCCTACAATGAGCAGTTCTTC
size: few
D: TRBD2
V: TRBV2
J: TRBJ2-1

CDR3: CASSLTLGLAEKANTGELFF
DNA: TGTGCCAGCAGCTTGACTTTAGGTCTAGCGGAAAAAGCGAACACCGGGGAGCTGTTTTTT
size: few
D: TRBD2
V: TRBV5-6
J: TRBJ2-2

CDR3: CASSVTNRGRRYGYTF
DNA: TGTGCCAGCAGCGTAACAAACAGGGGGCGGAGGTATGGCTACACCTTC
size: -
D: TRBD1
V: TRBV9
J: TRBJ1-2

CDR3: CASSPGSTYNEQFF
DNA: TGTGCCAGCAGTCCAGGGTCCACCTACAATGAGCAGTTCTTC
size: -
D: -
V: TRBV12-3/TRBV12-4
J: TRBJ2-1

CDR3: CASSLMASGPQTQETQYF
DNA: TGTGCCAGCAGCTTAATGGCTAGCGGGCCTCAAACCCAAGAGACCCAGTACTTC
size: once
D: TRBD2
V: TRBV13
J: TRBJ2-5

CDR3: CASSVDRYTEAFF
DNA: TGTGCCAGCAGCGTAGATCGGTACACTGAAGCTTTCTTT
size: -
D: -
V: TRBV9
J: TRBJ1-1

CDR3: CASSYSGQDGYTF
DNA: TGTGCCAGCAGTTACTCCGGACAAGATGGCTACACCTTC
size: -
D: -
V: TRBV6-5
J: TRBJ1-2

CDR3: CSARPRGAYNEQFF
DNA: TGCAGTGCTAGGCCCCGGGGGGCCTACAATGAGCAGTTCTTC
size: few
D: TRBD2
V: TRBV20-1
J: TRBJ2-1

CDR3: CASSPVLAGAEQYF
DNA: TGTGCCAGCAGCCCCGTCCTTGCTGGGGCCGAGCAGTACTTC
size: -
D: -
V: TRBV12-3/TRBV12-4
J: TRBJ2-7

CDR3: CASSPSDGELFF
DNA: TGCGCCAGCAGCCCGTCGGATGGGGAGCTGTTTTTT
size: many
D: -
V: TRBV4-3
J: TRBJ2-2

CDR3: CASSLWGEGTEAFF
DNA: TGTGCCAGCAGCTTATGGGGGGAGGGCACTGAAGCTTTCTTT
size: few
D: -
V: TRBV7-2
J: TRBJ1-1

CDR3: CASSQEAGYYEQYF
DNA: TGCGCCAGCAGCCAAGAGGCAGGGTACTACGAGCAGTACTTC
size: few
D: -
V: TRBV4-1
J: TRBJ2-7

CDR3: CASSLGSSGVEETQYF
DNA: TGTGCCAGCAGCTTAGGTTCTAGCGGGGTAGAGGAGACCCAGTACTTC
size: few
D: TRBD2
V: TRBV7-8
J: TRBJ2-5

CDR3: CATAQIPGLQGEKLFF
DNA: TGTGCCACCGCCCAGATACCGGGACTCCAGGGGGAAAAACTGTTTTTT
size: -
D: -
V: TRBV15
J: TRBJ1-4

CDR3: CASSLGSNSYNEQFF
DNA: TGTGCCAGCAGCTTAGGGTCTAACTCCTACAATGAGCAGTTCTTC
size: -
D: -
V: TRBV11-2
J: TRBJ2-1

CDR3: CAISEDRPTEAFF
DNA: TGTGCCATCAGTGAGGACAGGCCGACTGAAGCTTTCTTT
size: -
D: -
V: TRBV10-3
J: TRBJ1-1